These 26 T cell receptor beta chains originate from one sample sequenced in a study of CD8+ T cells in alopecia areata. RNA extraction was followed by reverse transcription into cDNA, which acted as the sequencing template. Sequencing was performed with immunoSEQ multiplex PCR; in TCRdb, only in-frame clones are kept and a portion is missing. The sample contains about 64,000 clones, about 43% of which appear only once. Indicated treatment: oral pan-JAK inhibitor, 5-10 mg twice daily. Sample: CD8+ T cells sorted from blood, taken at roughly week 36, from a patient treated with tofacitinib. The receptor set was obtained from a human donor with alopecia areata.

This clone was seen a handful of times. The rearrangement uses TRBV4-3 and TRBJ2-1; D is perhaps TRBD2 (6 bases). Germline V lookup: CDR1 LGHNA, CDR2 YSLEER. V shed 4 bases and J shed 8 bases, with 12 bases lying between them. The CDR3 loop spans 13 amino acids. This CDR3 is CASSPEGRHEQFF. CDR3 bases: TGCGCCAGCAGCCCGGAGGGACGGCATGAGCAGTTCTTC.

This chain uses TRBV29-1 with TRBJ1-2; D ambiguous. The germline V and J ends were trimmed by 4 bases and 4 bases, with 16 bases remaining between them. This CDR3 spans 14 amino acids. The germline CDR1 and CDR2 sequences are SQVTM and ANQGSEA. The CDR3 coding sequence is TGCAGCGTTGTTGGGCAGCAGAAAGCCTATGGCTACACCTTC. Protein product: CSVVGQQKAYGYTF. The full variable domain, rest sourced from reference TRBV29-1 and TRBJ1-2, is SAVISQKPSRDICQRGTSLTIQCQVDSQVTMMFWYRQQPGQSLTLIATANQGSEATYESGFVIDKFPISRPNLTFSTLTVSNMSPEDSSIYLCSVVGQQKAYGYTFGSGTRLTVV.

This clone was detected only a few times. The chain uses TRBV29-1 and TRBJ2-7; TRBD1 might be the D (6 bases). Trimming pared 1 base from V and 1 base from J, leaving 17 bases between. The CDR3 runs 16 residues. Germline V gives CDR1 SQVTM, CDR2 ANQGSEA. CDR3 loop: CSVEGVADRSSYEQYF. The CDR3 DNA sequence: TGCAGCGTTGAAGGGGTGGCGGACAGAAGTTCCTACGAGCAGTACTTC.

The chain joins TRBV25-1 to TRBJ1-1; 7 bases align to TRBD1. Trimming took 6 bases from V and 0 from J; bases not matched to a gene: 4. CDR1 MGHDK and CDR2 SYGVNS come from the germline V gene. The CDR3 extends over 14 amino acids. The DNA for the CDR3 is TGTGCCAGCAGGGAGACAGGGTTGAACACTGAAGCTTTCTTT. Residues: CASRETGLNTEAFF. The full variable domain, with the rest looked up from reference TRBV25-1 and TRBJ1-1, is EADIYQTPRYLVIGTGKKITLECSQTMGHDKMYWYQQDPGMELHLIHYSYGVNSTEKGDLSSESTVSRIRTEHFPLTLESARPSHTSQYLCASRETGLNTEAFFGQGTRLTVV.

This clone was detected only a few times. The chain has TRBV30 and TRBJ2-5; 11 bases are a match to TRBD2. Trimming cost V 8 bases and J 3 bases; bases outside gene matches: 8. From germline, CDR1 is GTSNPN and CDR2 SVGIG (reference sequence). The CDR3 extends over 14 amino acids. For the CDR3, the DNA is TGTGCCATAGACCCGGGACTAGCGGAAGAGACCCAGTACTTC. It encodes CAIDPGLAEETQYF.

The chain carries TRBV27 and TRBJ1-1; D is undetermined. This CDR3 comprises 15 residues. V gave up 1 base and J gave up 0 bases, with 9 bases separating them. Germline V lookup: CDR1 MNHEY, CDR2 SMNVEV (reference sequence). Written as DNA, the CDR3 is TGTGCCAGCAGTTTATGGGCAACCATGAACACTGAAGCTTTCTTT. Translating gives CASSLWATMNTEAFF.

This chain connects TRBV2 to TRBJ1-5; 8 nucleotides agree with TRBD1. Germline V gene sequence: CDR1 SNHLY, CDR2 FYNNEI. The CDR3 spans 13 residues. V shed 4 bases, J shed 4 bases, and the junction held 0 bases outside the gene matches. The CDR3 protein is CASSGTGNQPQHF. CDR3 coding DNA: TGTGCCAGCAGTGGGACAGGGAATCAGCCCCAGCATTTT.

J is TRBJ1-1 and V is TRBV29-1, with D unresolved. Trimming took 4 bases from V and 2 from J, leaving 5 bases between them. CDR1 is SQVTM and CDR2 is ANQGSEA in the germline V gene. The CDR3 consists of 11 residues. CDR3 DNA sequence: TGCAGCGTTGTATATAACACTGAAGCTTTCTTT. Translating gives CSVVYNTEAFF.

The chain combines TRBV7-9 with TRBJ1-1; 9 bases are shared with TRBD1. This CDR3 spans 12 amino acids. Germline CDR1 SEHNR, CDR2 FQNEAQ (reference sequence). V dropped 4 bases and J dropped 8; count of bases not matched to a gene: 2. CDR3 sequence reads: CASSWGQGEAFF. DNA of the CDR3: TGTGCCAGCAGCTGGGGACAGGGCGAAGCTTTCTTT.

V and J are TRBV28 and TRBJ2-2; 7 nucleotides match TRBD2. Germline trimming cut 7 bases from V and 1 base from J; bases unmatched to any gene: 15. Germline V lookup: CDR1 MDHEN, CDR2 SYDVKM. The CDR3 contains 18 residues. CDR3 region: CASTEAPRLALNTGELFF. The CDR3 DNA follows: TGTGCCAGCACCGAAGCGCCACGACTAGCCCTGAACACCGGGGAGCTGTTTTTT.

This clone was counted between two and nine times. The CDR3 protein is CAISDLGLAGDRSYEQYF. The CDR3 nucleotides are TGTGCCATCAGTGACCTCGGACTAGCGGGAGATAGGTCCTACGAGCAGTACTTC. The V call is TRBV10-3, the J call TRBJ2-7; 13 positions match TRBD2. Losses at the gene ends were 3 bases for V and 1 base for J; bases not matched to a gene: 9. Germline CDR1 reads ENHRY; CDR2 reads SYGVKD. The length of the CDR3 is 18 residues.

The table lists this clone with a few counts. J is TRBJ2-4 and V is TRBV23-1; D remains unclear. TRBV23-1 is labeled an ORF, and its function is uncertain. Trimming removed 0 bases at V and 0 bases at J, with 9 bases between. The CDR3 covers 16 residues. CDR3 nucleotide sequence: TGCGCCAGCAGTCAATCTCTGCAACTAGCCAAAAACATTCAGTACTTC. Amino acid sequence: CASSQSLQLAKNIQYF.

The chain employs TRBV29-1 and TRBJ2-7, with D maybe TRBD1 (5 bases). V shed 6 bases and J shed 4 bases, with 19 bases lying between them. The CDR3 is 14 residues long. CDR1 is SQVTM and CDR2 is ANQGSEA in the germline V gene. This chain's CDR3 is CSVVGHPTGYEQYF. The DNA for the CDR3 is TGCAGCGTGGTCGGACACCCCACTGGATACGAGCAGTACTTC.

This sequence joins TRBV5-5 and TRBJ2-7, with TRBD1 identical over 8 bases. Looked up from germline, CDR1 is SGHKS and CDR2 is YYEKEE (reference sequence). Trimming took 0 bases from V and 5 from J; bases not matched to a gene: 4. This CDR3 is 14 amino acids long. CDR3: CASSLVWTGNEQYF. The CDR3 nucleotides read TGTGCCAGCAGCTTGGTTTGGACAGGGAACGAGCAGTACTTC.

This clone has only one observation. The chain has TRBV29-1 and TRBJ2-7; D not resolved. The germline CDR1 and CDR2 sequences are SQVTM and ANQGSEA. Trimming removed 1 base from V and 0 bases from J, with 7 bases in between. The CDR3 runs 13 residues. The CDR3 nucleotides are TGCAGCGTTGAAGTTGACGTCTCCTACGAGCAGTACTTC. The encoded protein is CSVEVDVSYEQYF.

This clone appeared a few times. This chain joins TRBV5-1 and TRBJ2-1, with D possibly being TRBD2 (5 bases). Trimming removed 4 bases from V and 9 bases from J, with 11 bases in between. CDR1 and CDR2 from the germline V gene are SGHRS and YFSETQ. The CDR3 has 12 amino acids. CDR3 bases: TGCGCCAGCAGCATTGCGGGTTCTGAGCAGTTCTTC. It encodes CASSIAGSEQFF.

This clone was seen a handful of times. In nucleotides, the CDR3 is TGTGCCAGCAGTGATATCGGAACTAGCGGAACCGGGGAGCTGTTTTTT. Amino acids: CASSDIGTSGTGELFF. The J gene is TRBJ2-2, the V gene TRBV2, with TRBD2 identical over 8 bases. This CDR3 has 16 residues. Germline CDR1 SNHLY, CDR2 FYNNEI. Losses at the gene ends were 3 bases for V and 5 bases for J; bases not matched to a gene: 8.

Only a few counts were recorded for this clone. The V call is TRBV29-1, the J call TRBJ1-1; weak D call: TRBD1 (6 bases). Germline CDR1 SQVTM, CDR2 ANQGSEA. The CDR3 has 11 residues. V shed 5 bases and J shed 3 bases, with 7 bases lying between them. The DNA for the CDR3 is TGCAGCGTTAGGGGGGACACTGAAGCTTTCTTT. Translation: CSVRGDTEAFF. Drawing the rest from reference TRBV29-1 and TRBJ1-1, the complete variable domain is SAVISQKPSRDICQRGTSLTIQCQVDSQVTMMFWYRQQPGQSLTLIATANQGSEATYESGFVIDKFPISRPNLTFSTLTVSNMSPEDSSIYLCSVRGDTEAFFGQGTRLTVV.

The chain links TRBV5-1 to TRBJ2-3; TRBD1 aligns across 7 bases. Germline loops: CDR1 SGHRS, CDR2 YFSETQ. Trimming took 2 bases from V and 0 from J; bases not matched to a gene: 3. There are 15 residues in the CDR3. The CDR3 is CASSFRGRSTDTQYF. As DNA, the CDR3 is TGCGCCAGCAGCTTCAGGGGGAGAAGCACAGATACGCAGTATTTT.

The J gene is TRBJ2-7, the V gene TRBV27, with D tentatively TRBD1 or TRBD2 (5 bases each). Trimming stripped 8 bases from V and 0 bases from J, with 11 bases between. This CDR3 has 13 amino acids. Germline V CDR1 and CDR2: MNHEY, SMNVEV (reference sequence). CDR3 in DNA: TGTGCCAGCCGGGACGGGATCTCCTACGAGCAGTACTTC. The encoded protein is CASRDGISYEQYF.

This clone was observed a few times. The V gene is TRBV7-9, the J gene TRBJ2-4; weak D call: TRBD1 (5 bases). The CDR3 extends over 15 amino acids. V lost 5 bases and J lost 8, with 19 bases in between. Germline loops: CDR1 SEHNR, CDR2 FQNEAQ (reference sequence). The CDR3 region has the DNA TGTGCCAGCAGCCACAGGAAACAACAGGATGACATTCAGTACTTC. It specifies CASSHRKQQDDIQYF.

This clone was counted a few times. The chain recombines TRBV4-1 with TRBJ1-2; 8 bases line up with TRBD1. This CDR3 has 15 amino acids. V was clipped by 2 bases and J by 0 bases; unmatched bases: 2. CDR1 and CDR2 (germline): MGHRA, YSYEKL. The CDR3 is CASSQTTGANYGYTF. The CDR3 DNA follows: TGCGCCAGCAGCCAAACGACAGGGGCTAACTATGGCTACACCTTC.

This clone occurred a few times. The chain recombines TRBV4-3 with TRBJ2-5, with TRBD1 matching 8 bases. CDR3 length: 16 amino acids. Germline CDR1 reads LGHNA; CDR2 reads YSLEER. After removal of 2 bases from V and 5 bases from J, the junction contained 10 bases not matched to a gene. The CDR3 sequence is CASSQRIGRGQETQYF. CDR3 coding DNA: TGCGCCAGCAGCCAACGTATAGGCAGGGGGCAGGAGACCCAGTACTTC.

The table lists this clone with a count of one. The chain has TRBV30 and TRBJ2-5, with a tentative D call TRBD1 (5 bases). This CDR3 is 13 amino acids long. V was clipped by 5 bases and J by 5 bases, with 15 bases between them. In germline, CDR1 is GTSNPN, CDR2 SVGIG (reference sequence). CDR3 region: CAWEPGIGETQYF. DNA of the CDR3: TGTGCCTGGGAACCAGGGATAGGGGAGACCCAGTACTTC. Supplemented by reference TRBV30 and TRBJ2-5, the full variable domain reads SQTIHQWPATLVQPVGSPLSLECTVEGTSNPNLYWYRQAAGRGLQLLFYSVGIGQISSEVPQNLSASRPQDRQFILSSKKLLLSDSGFYLCAWEPGIGETQYFGPGTRLLVL.

This clone was picked up a small number of times. The J gene is TRBJ2-7, the V gene TRBV4-3, with 8 bases that match TRBD2. V lost 0 bases and J lost 4; bases outside the gene matches: 14. Germline V lookup: CDR1 LGHNA, CDR2 YSLEER. The CDR3 is made up of 18 amino acids. This CDR3 is CASSQESPVGGRIYEQYF. The CDR3 nucleotides are TGCGCCAGCAGCCAAGAATCTCCGGTCGGCGGGAGGATATACGAGCAGTACTTC.

This clone was detected only a few times. The V and J genes are TRBV18 and TRBJ2-1; 8 bases align to TRBD2. V lost 8 bases, J lost 10 bases, and 10 bases stayed unmatched. In germline, CDR1 is KGHSH, CDR2 LQKENI. The CDR3 is 13 amino acids. This CDR3 reads CASRQREQQEQFF. The CDR3 bases are TGTGCCAGCCGACAGCGGGAGCAGCAGGAGCAGTTCTTC.